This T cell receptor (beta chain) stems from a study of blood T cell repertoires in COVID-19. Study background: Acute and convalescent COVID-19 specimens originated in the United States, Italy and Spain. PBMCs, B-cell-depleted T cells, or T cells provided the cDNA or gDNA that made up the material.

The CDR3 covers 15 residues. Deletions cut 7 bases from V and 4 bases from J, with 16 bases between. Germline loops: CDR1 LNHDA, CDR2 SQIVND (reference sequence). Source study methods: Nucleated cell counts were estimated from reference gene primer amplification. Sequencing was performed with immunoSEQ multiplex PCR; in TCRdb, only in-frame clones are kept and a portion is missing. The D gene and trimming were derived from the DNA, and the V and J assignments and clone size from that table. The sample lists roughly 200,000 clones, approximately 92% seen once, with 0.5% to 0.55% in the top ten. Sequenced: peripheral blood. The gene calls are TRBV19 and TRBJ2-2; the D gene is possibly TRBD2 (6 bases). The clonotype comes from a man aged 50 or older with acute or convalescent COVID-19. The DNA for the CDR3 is TGTGCCAGTAAAGGATCGGGAGAAATCACCGGGGAGCTGTTTTTT. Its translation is CASKGSGEITGELFF.